This T cell receptor beta chain was found in a study of blood T cell repertoires in COVID-19. Data came from immunoSEQ multiplex PCR; TCRdb stores just in-frame clones and leaves some out. This table has tens of thousands of clones, approximately 92% appearing once. The CDR3 loop spans 14 amino acids. The germline V gene has CDR1 SGHRS and CDR2 YFSETQ. V lost 0 bases and J lost 6, with 13 bases in between. The clonotype comes from a man aged 50-60 years with COVID-19, enrolled during active disease. The chain recombines TRBV5-1 with TRBJ2-7; D is possibly TRBD1 (5 bases). Sequencing used peripheral blood. CDR3 sequence (DNA): TGCGCCAGCAGCTTGGAGGGGTCGATTGCCGAGCAGTACTTC. This codes for CASSLEGSIAEQYF.